The 6 T cell receptor beta chains given below trace back to one sample, sequenced in a study of neurological immune-mediated disorders. A single record per CDR3 protein comes from TCRdb applying MiXCR to the 5' RACE reads. This sample has roughly 120,000 distinct CDR3 sequences, with roughly 3.2% found just once. Sequenced input: PBMCs. All receptors derive from a woman in her 30s with multiple sclerosis.

This clonotype was picked up many times. The chain recombines TRBV10-3 with TRBJ2-7; TRBD2 matches at 7 bases. From germline, CDR1 is ENHRY and CDR2 SYGVKD. The CDR3 is 13 residues long. V was pared by 7 bases and J by 0 bases, with 3 bases of the junction left unmatched. CDR3 region: CAINPGGSYEQYF. In DNA form, the CDR3 reads TGTGCCATCAACCCGGGGGGCTCCTACGAGCAGTACTTC.

This clonotype was seen ten or more times. The CDR3 loop is CASSLADGAGNQPQHF. The CDR3 nucleotides read TGTGCCAGCAGCTTAGCGGACGGGGCAGGCAATCAGCCCCAGCATTTT. The V gene is TRBV7-9, the J gene TRBJ1-5; perhaps TRBD1 as D (5 bases). The CDR3 totals 16 residues. V lost 0 bases and J lost 2, with 11 bases in between. Germline V gene sequence: CDR1 SEHNR, CDR2 FQNEAQ (reference sequence).

In this sample, this clonotype turned up many times. The chain links TRBV4-3 to TRBJ1-5; D is possibly TRBD1 (6 bases). Trimming left V 0 bases short and J 7 bases short, with 7 bases between. The CDR3 contains 13 residues. CDR1 and CDR2 from the germline V gene are LGHNA and YSLEER. CDR3 sequence reads: CASSQDRGQPQHF. The CDR3 DNA reads as TGCGCCAGCAGCCAAGATAGGGGGCAGCCCCAGCATTTT.

This clonotype has ten or more counts. The chain combines TRBV10-3 with TRBJ2-5; 11 bases map to TRBD1. Unmatched junction bases numbered 5, after V lost 9 bases and J lost 5 bases. The CDR3 length is 13 residues. Germline CDR1 reads ENHRY; CDR2 reads SYGVKD. CDR3 bases: TGTGCCATGGCCGGGACAGGGGGGGAGACCCAGTACTTC. Translating it yields CAMAGTGGETQYF.

This clonotype has a count of ten or more. The J gene is TRBJ1-3, the V gene TRBV20-1, with D perhaps TRBD1 (6 bases). V lost 6 bases and J 0 bases, leaving 12 bases between the germline ends. CDR1 is DFQATT, CDR2 SNEGSKA, per germline (reference sequence). The CDR3 has 14 residues. This chain's CDR3 is CSALDRLSGNTIYF. The CDR3 nucleotides read TGCAGTGCCTTGGACAGACTCTCTGGAAACACCATATATTTT.

This clonotype was seen many times. The chain carries TRBV20-1 and TRBJ1-3, with D unresolved. Trimming stripped 1 base from V and 0 bases from J, with 7 bases between. Germline CDR1 DFQATT, CDR2 SNEGSKA (reference sequence). CDR3 length: 14 residues. CDR3 coding DNA: TGCAGTGCTAGAGTCCCTACCTCTGGAAACACCATATATTTT. It is translated as CSARVPTSGNTIYF.